This T cell receptor beta chain was recovered during a study of blood T cell repertoires in COVID-19. For the study at large: Sources were T cells, B-cell-depleted T cells, or PBMCs; the material itself was cDNA or gDNA.

As handled by the study authors: Reference gene primer amplification gave nucleated cell count estimates. The data were produced by immunoSEQ multiplex PCR, yet TCRdb's version contains in-frame clones alone and is incomplete. V and J calls and clone size are copied from that table; D and trimming were computed from the DNA. The data contain approximately 200,000 clones, 70% to 90% of them singletons. The TCR originated in a human donor with active or convalescent COVID-19. The donor label of this sample is uncertain. Sequences were obtained from peripheral blood.

The CDR3, as DNA: TGTGCCAGCAGTTACCCATTAGCGGAAGGTCAAGAGACCCAGTACTTC. Protein sequence: CASSYPLAEGQETQYF. The rearrangement joins TRBV6-5 to TRBJ2-5; maybe TRBD2 (6 bases). CDR1 MNHEY and CDR2 SVGAGI come from the germline V gene. V lost 2 bases and J 2 bases, leaving 15 bases between the germline ends. CDR3 size: 16 residues.